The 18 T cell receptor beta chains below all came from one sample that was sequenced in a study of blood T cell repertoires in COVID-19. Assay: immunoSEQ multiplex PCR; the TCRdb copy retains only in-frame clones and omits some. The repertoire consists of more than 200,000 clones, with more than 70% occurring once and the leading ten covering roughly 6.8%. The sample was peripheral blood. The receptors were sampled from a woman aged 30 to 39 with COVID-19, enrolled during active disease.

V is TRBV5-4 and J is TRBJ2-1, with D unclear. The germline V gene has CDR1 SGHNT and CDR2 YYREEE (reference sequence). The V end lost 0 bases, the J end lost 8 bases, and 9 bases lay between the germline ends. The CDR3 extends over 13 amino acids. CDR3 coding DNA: TGTGCCAGCAGCTTGGTGGGCGAGTATGAGCAGTTCTTC. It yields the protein CASSLVGEYEQFF.

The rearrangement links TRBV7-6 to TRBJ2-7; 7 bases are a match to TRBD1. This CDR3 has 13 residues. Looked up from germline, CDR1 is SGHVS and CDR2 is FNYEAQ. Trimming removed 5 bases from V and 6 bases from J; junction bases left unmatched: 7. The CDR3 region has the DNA TGTGCCAGCAGCCGAATTACAGGGGTCGAGCAGTACTTC. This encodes CASSRITGVEQYF.

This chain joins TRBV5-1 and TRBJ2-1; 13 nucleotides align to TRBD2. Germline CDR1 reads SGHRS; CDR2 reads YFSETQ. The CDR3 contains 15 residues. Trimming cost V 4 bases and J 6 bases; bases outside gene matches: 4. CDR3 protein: CASSKGLAGVNEQFF. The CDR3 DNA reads TGCGCCAGCAGCAAAGGACTAGCGGGAGTCAATGAGCAGTTCTTC.

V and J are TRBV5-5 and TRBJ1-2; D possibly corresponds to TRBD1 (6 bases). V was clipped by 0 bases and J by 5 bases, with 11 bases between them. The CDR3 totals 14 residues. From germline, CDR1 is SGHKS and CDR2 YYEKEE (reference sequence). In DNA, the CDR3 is TGTGCCAGCAGCTTGGAGTGGACAGAGTATGGCTACACCTTC. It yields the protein CASSLEWTEYGYTF. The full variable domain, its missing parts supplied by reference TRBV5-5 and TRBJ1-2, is DAGVTQSPTHLIKTRGQQVTLRCSPISGHKSVSWYQQVLGQGPQFIFQYYEKEERGRGNFPDRFSARQFPNYSSELNVNALLLGDSALYLCASSLEWTEYGYTFGSGTRLTVV.

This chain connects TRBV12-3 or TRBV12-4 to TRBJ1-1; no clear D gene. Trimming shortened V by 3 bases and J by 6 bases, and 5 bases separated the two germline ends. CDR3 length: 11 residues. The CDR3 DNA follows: TGTGCCAGCAGTTTTCAGGCTGAAGCTTTCTTT. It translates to CASSFQAEAFF.

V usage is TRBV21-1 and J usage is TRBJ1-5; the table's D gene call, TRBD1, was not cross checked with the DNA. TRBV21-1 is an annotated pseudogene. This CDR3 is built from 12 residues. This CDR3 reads CASRQKNQPQHF. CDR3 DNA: TGTGCCAGCCGACAAAAAAATCAGCCCCAGCATTTT.

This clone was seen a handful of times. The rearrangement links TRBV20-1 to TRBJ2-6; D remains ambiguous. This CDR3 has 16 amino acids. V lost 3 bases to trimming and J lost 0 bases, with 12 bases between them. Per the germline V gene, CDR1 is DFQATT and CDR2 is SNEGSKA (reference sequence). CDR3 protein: CSASHSYSSGANVLTF. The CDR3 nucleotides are TGCAGTGCTAGTCACAGTTATAGCTCTGGGGCCAACGTCCTGACTTTC.

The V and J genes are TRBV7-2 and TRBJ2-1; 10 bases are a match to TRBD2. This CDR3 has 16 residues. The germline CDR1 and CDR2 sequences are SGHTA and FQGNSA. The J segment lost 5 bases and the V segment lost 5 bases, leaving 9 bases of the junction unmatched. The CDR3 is CASSHSRTSGDNEQFF. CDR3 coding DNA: TGTGCCAGCAGCCACTCGAGGACTAGCGGTGACAATGAGCAGTTCTTC.

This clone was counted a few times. The chain's CDR3 is CANAKGARNTIYF. In DNA, the CDR3 is TGTGCCAACGCCAAGGGAGCACGGAACACCATATATTTT. V gene TRBV12-3 or TRBV12-4 combines with J gene TRBJ1-3; D ambiguous. The CDR3 covers 13 residues. The V and J ends lost 10 bases and 7 bases respectively, with 17 bases between them.

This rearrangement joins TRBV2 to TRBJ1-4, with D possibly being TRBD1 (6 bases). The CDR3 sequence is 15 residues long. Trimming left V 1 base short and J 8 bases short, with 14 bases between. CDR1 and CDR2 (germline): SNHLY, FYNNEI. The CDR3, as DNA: TGTGCCAGCAGTGAAGTGGCGGGGGCGGGGGAAAAACTGTTTTTT. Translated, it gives CASSEVAGAGEKLFF.

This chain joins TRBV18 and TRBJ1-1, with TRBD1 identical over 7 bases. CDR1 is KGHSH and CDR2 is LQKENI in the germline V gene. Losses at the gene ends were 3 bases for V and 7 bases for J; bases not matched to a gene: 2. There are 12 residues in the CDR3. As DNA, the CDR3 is TGTGCCAGCTCACCCACAGGGGTTGAAGCTTTCTTT. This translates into CASSPTGVEAFF.

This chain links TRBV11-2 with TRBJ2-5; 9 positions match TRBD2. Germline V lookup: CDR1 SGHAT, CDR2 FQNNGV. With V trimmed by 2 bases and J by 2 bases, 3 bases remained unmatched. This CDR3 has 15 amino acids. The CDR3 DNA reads TGTGCCAGCAGCTTAACCACTAGCGGGCAAGAGACCCAGTACTTC. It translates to CASSLTTSGQETQYF.

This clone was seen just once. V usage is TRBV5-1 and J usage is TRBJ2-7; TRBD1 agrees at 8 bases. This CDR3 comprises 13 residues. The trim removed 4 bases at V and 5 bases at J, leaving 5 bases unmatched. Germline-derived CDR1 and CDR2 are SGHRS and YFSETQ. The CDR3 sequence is CASSHPGGNEQYF. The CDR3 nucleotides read TGCGCCAGCAGCCACCCAGGGGGCAACGAGCAGTACTTC.

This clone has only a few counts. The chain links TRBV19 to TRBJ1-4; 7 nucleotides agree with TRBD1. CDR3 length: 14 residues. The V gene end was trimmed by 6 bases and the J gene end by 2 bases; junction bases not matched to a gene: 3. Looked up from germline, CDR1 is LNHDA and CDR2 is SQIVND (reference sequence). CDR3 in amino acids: CASSRGFTNEKLFF. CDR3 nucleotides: TGTGCCAGTAGCAGGGGGTTCACTAATGAAAAACTGTTTTTT. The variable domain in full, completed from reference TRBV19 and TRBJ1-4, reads DGGITQSPKYLFRKEGQNVTLSCEQNLNHDAMYWYRQDPGQGLRLIYYSQIVNDFQKGDIAEGYSVSREKKESFPLTVTSAQKNPTAFYLCASSRGFTNEKLFFGSGTQLSVL.

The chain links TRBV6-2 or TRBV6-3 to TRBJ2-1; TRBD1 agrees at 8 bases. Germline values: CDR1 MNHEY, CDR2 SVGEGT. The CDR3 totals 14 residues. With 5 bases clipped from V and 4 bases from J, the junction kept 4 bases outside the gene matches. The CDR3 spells CASSPGGAYNEQFF. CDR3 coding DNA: TGTGCCAGCAGTCCAGGGGGCGCATACAATGAGCAGTTCTTC.

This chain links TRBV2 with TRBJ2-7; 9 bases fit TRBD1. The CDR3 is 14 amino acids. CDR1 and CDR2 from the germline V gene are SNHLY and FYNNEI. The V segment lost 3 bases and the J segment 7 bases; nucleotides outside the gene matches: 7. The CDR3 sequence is CASSDAQGAREQYV. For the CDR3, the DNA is TGTGCCAGCAGTGATGCACAGGGGGCGAGGGAGCAGTACGTC.

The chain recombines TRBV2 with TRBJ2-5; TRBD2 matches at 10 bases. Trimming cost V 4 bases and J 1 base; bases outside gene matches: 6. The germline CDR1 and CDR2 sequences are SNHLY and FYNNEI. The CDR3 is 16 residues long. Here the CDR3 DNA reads TGTGCCAGCAGTGGGATATTAGCGGGGGGCCAAGAGACCCAGTACTTC. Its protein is CASSGILAGGQETQYF.

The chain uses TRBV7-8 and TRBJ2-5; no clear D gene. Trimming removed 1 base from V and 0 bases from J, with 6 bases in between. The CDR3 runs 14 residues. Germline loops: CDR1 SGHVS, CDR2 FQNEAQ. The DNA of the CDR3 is TGTGCCAGCAGCTTAGAGAGGTACCAAGAGACCCAGTACTTC. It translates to CASSLERYQETQYF.